This T cell receptor (beta chain) was found in a study of CD4+ T cells in melanoma. Study conclusions and caveats: Neoantigen-specific CD4+ T cells in melanoma reportedly had diverse differentiation states.

Only in-frame clones appear in the TCRdb table, and some are missing; sequencing was by immunoSEQ multiplex PCR. This table holds approximately 12,000 clones, about 67% found once. Trimming left V 5 bases short and J 0 bases short, with 11 bases between. The CDR3 is 14 residues long. Germline-derived CDR1 and CDR2 are SGHRS and YFSETQ. In the case of this clone: As yet, its antigen is unknown.

Sequenced input: cells from a culture (not recorded whether cultured in vitro). The V call is TRBV5-1, the J call TRBJ2-5; D uncertain. This TCR was sampled from a human donor with melanoma. CDR3 coding DNA: TGCGCCAGCAGGATCGGAATTAACCAAGAGACCCAGTACTTC. Translation: CASRIGINQETQYF. Combining the CDR3 with reference TRBV5-1 and TRBJ2-5 gives the whole variable domain KAGVTQTPRYLIKTRGQQVTLSCSPISGHRSVSWYQQTPGQGLQFLFEYFSETQRNKGNFPGRFSGRQFSNSRSEMNVSTLELGDSALYLCASRIGINQETQYFGPGTRLLVL.